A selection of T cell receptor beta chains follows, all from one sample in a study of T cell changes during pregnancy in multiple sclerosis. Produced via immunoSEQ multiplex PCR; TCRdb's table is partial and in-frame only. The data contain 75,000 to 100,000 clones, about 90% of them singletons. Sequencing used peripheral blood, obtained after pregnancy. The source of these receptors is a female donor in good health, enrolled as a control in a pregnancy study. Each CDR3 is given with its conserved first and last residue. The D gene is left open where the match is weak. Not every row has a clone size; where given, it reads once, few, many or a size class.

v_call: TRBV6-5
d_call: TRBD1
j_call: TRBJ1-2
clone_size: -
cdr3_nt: TGTGCCAGCAGGGAACAGGGGGGATATGGCTACACCTTC
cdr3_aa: CASREQGGYGYTF

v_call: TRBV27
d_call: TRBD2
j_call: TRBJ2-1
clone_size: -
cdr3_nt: TGTGCCAGCAGTTTCCTAGCGGCGAATGTTCGCTCCTACAATGAGCAGTTCTTC
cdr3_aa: CASSFLAANVRSYNEQFF

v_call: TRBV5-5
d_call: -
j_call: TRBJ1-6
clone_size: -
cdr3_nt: TGTGCCAGCAGCTTGTATACATCACCCCTCCACTTT
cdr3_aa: CASSLYTSPLHF

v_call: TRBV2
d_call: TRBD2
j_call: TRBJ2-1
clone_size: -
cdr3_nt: TGTGCCAGCAGTGAATCCCGGGGTAGCGGGAGGCCGCGGGAGCAGTTCTTC
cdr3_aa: CASSESRGSGRPREQFF

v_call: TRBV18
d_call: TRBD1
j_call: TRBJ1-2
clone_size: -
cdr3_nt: TGTGCCAGCTCACCGGACAGGGGTATCGTTGGCTACACCTTC
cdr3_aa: CASSPDRGIVGYTF

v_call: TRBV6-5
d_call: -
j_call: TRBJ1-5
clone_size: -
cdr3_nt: TGTGCCAGCAGTGAGGTGGGCGGGACTCAGCCCCAGCATTTT
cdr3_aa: CASSEVGGTQPQHF

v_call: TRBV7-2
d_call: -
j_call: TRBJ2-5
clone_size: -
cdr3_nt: TGTGCCAGCAGCCCCCCGGGGTTTCGGGAGACCCAGTACTTC
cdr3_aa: CASSPPGFRETQYF

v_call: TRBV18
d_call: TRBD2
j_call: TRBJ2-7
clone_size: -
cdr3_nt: TGTGCCAGCTCACCGGAGAGGACAGTAGCGGGAGGTGGCTACGAGCAGTACTTC
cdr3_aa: CASSPERTVAGGGYEQYF

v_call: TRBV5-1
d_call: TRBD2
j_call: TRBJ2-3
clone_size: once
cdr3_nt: TGCGCCAGCAGCTTGGATCCTAGCGGGAGGGCCGGGACAGATACGCAGTATTTT
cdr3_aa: CASSLDPSGRAGTDTQYF

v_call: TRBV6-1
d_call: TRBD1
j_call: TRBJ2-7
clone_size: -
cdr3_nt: TGTGCCAGCCCTTCTACCGGGACAGGACCTTACGAGCAGTACTTC
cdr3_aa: CASPSTGTGPYEQYF

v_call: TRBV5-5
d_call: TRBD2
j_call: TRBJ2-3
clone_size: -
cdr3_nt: TGTGCCAGCAGCTCACTAGCGGGGGGGGGCACAGATACGCAGTATTTT
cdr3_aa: CASSSLAGGGTDTQYF

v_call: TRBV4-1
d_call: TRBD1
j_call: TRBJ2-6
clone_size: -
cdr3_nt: TGCGCCAGCAGCCCTCGACAGGGCTTCTTCTCTGGGGCCAACGTCCTGACTTTC
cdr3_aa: CASSPRQGFFSGANVLTF

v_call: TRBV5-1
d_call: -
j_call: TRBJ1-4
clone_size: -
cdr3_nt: TGCGCCAGCAGCGTCACGGGTTCTAATGAAAAACTGTTTTTT
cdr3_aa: CASSVTGSNEKLFF

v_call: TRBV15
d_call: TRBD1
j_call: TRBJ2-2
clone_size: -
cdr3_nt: TGTGCCACCAGCATAGGTCGTCGTCACAGGGGCACCGGGGAGCTGTTTTTT
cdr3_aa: CATSIGRRHRGTGELFF

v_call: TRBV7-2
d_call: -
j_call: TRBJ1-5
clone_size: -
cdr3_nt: TGTGCCAGCAGCTTTTTTCGCAGATATAGCAATCAGCCCCAGCATTTT
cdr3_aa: CASSFFRRYSNQPQHF

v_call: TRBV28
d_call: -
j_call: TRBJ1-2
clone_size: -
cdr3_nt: TGTGCCAGCAGTCCCTGGGGACAAAACTATGGCTACACCTTC
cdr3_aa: CASSPWGQNYGYTF

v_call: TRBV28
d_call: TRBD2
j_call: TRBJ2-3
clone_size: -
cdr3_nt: TGTGCCAGCAGTTTGTTACTAGCGGGAGGCACAGATACGCAGTATTTT
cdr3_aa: CASSLLLAGGTDTQYF

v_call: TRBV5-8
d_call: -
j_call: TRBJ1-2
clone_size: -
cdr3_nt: TGTGCCAGCAACGAACTGTATGGCTACACCTTC
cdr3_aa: CASNELYGYTF

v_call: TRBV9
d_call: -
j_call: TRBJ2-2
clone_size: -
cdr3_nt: TGTGCCAGCAGCCCCAACCTGCTCGGGAAGGTAAACGGGGAGCTGTTTTTT
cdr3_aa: CASSPNLLGKVNGELFF

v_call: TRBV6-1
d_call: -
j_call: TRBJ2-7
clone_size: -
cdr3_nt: TGTGCCAGCAGTTCCCCCGGGGCCTACGAGCAGTACTTC
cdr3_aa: CASSSPGAYEQYF

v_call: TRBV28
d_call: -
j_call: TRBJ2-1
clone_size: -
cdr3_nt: TGTGCCAGCATTCCATATAGATGGGGACTTGGCGGATACAATGAGCAGTTCTTC
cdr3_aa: CASIPYRWGLGGYNEQFF

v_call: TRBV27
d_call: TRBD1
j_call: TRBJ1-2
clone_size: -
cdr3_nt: TGTGCCAGCAGTTTAGGAGGGACAGGGGGCGACGGCTACACCTTC
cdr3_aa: CASSLGGTGGDGYTF

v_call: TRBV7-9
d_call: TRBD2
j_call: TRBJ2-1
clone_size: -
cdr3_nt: TGTGCCAGCAGCAAGGGACTAGCGGACTCAAATGAGCAGTTCTTC
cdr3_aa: CASSKGLADSNEQFF

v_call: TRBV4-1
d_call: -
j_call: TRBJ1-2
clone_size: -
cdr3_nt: TGCGCCAGCAGCCCCAACGGAGACTATGGCTACACCTTC
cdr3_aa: CASSPNGDYGYTF

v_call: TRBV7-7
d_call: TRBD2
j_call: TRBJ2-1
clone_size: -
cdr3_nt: TGTGCTAGCAGCCCCCGGGAGGGGAGGTACCGGGGCAATGAGCAGTTCTTC
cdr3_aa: CASSPREGRYRGNEQFF

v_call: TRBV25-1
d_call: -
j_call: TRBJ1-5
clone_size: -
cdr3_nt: TGTGCCAGCGGGGGAGGAGGGAATCAGTCCCAGCATTTT
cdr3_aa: CASGGGGNQSQHF

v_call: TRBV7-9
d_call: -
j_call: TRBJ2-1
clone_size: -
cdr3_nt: TGTGCCAGCAGCTTAGCAGGGGAAGTTGAGCAGTTCTTC
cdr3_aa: CASSLAGEVEQFF

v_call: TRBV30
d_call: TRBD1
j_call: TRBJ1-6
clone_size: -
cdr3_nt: TGTGCCTGGAGCGTACCCGACAGGGAGGCTTCACCCCTCCACTTT
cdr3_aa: CAWSVPDREASPLHF

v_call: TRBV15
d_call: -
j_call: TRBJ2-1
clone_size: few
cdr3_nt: TGTGCCACCAGCAGAGATAGTCCCAGATCGGCTAGTTACAATGAGCAGTTCTTC
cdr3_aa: CATSRDSPRSASYNEQFF

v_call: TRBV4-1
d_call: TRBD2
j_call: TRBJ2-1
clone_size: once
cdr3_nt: TGCGCCAGCAGCCAAGTCGTGCGGGGGGCGTCTGAGCAGTTCTTC
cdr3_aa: CASSQVVRGASEQFF

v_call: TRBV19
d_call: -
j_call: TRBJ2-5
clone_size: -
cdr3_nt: TGTGCCAGTAGACCGGGGTACCAAGAGACCCAGTACTTC
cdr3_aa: CASRPGYQETQYF

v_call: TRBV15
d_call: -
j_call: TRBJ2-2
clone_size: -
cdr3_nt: TGTGCCACCAGCAAGCCTAGCACGGGCGACGGGGAGCTGTTTTTT
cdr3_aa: CATSKPSTGDGELFF

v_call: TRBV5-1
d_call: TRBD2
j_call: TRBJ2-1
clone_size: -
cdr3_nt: TGCGCCAGCAGCACCGGGACTAGCGGGGTCTTCAGTGAGCAGTTCTTC
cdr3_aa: CASSTGTSGVFSEQFF

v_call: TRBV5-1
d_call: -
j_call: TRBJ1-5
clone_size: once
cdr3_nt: TGCGCCAGCAGCTTGCGAGAGAATCAGCCCCAGCATTTT
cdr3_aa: CASSLRENQPQHF

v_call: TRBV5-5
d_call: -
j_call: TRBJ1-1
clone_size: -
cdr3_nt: TGTGCCAGCAGGGATGATACGGGGAAGGCTTTCTTT
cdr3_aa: CASRDDTGKAFF

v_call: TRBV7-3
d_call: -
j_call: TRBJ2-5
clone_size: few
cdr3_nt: TGTGCCAGCAGCAATCCCGGGGGTCCAGAAAGGGAGACCCAGTACTTC
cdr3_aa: CASSNPGGPERETQYF

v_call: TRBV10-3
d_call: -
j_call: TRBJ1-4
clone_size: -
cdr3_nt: TGTGCCATCAGTGACGGGATCAATGAAAAACTGTTTTTT
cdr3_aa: CAISDGINEKLFF

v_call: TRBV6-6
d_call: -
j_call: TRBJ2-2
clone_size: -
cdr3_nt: TGTGCCAGCAGCCCCCACAGGGGGGGCACCGGGGAGCTGTTTTTT
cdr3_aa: CASSPHRGGTGELFF

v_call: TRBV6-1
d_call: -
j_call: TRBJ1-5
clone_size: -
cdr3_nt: TGTGCCAGCAGGGATGGGAGGCACGGGCATTTT
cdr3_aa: CASRDGRHGHF

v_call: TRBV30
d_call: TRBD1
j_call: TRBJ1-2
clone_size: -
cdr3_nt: TGTGCCTGGACAGGGGGTTCGGGTGGCTACACCTTC
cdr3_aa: CAWTGGSGGYTF

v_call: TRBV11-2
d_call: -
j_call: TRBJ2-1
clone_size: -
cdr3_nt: TGTGCCAGCAGCTTAGTCGGGGCGGGGGCCGCTGTGTATGAGCAGTTCTTC
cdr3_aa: CASSLVGAGAAVYEQFF

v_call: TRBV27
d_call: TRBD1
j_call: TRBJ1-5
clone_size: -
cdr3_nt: TGTGCCAGCAGTCCTGCCGGGACAGGGAAAGCGGGCAATCAGCCCCAGCATTTT
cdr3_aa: CASSPAGTGKAGNQPQHF

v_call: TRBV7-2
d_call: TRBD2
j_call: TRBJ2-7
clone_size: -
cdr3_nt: TGTGCCAGCAGCCCAGGAGTCGGCGGGAGCTACGAGCAGTACTTC
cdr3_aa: CASSPGVGGSYEQYF

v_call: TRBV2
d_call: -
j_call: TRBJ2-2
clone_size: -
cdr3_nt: TGTGCCAGCAGTGTATCCGTTACCGGGGAGCTGTTTTTT
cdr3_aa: CASSVSVTGELFF

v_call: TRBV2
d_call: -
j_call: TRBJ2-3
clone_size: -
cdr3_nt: TGTGCCAGCAGCCCAGGAAGGCAGGGTGGGATCACAGATACGCAGTATTTT
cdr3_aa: CASSPGRQGGITDTQYF

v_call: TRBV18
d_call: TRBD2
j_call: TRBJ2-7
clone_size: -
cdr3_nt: TGTGCCAGCTCACCGGGACTAGCGGGAGTCTACGAGCAGTACTTC
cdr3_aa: CASSPGLAGVYEQYF

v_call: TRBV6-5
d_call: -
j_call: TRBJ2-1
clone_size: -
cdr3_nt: TGTGCCAGCAGTTACTTCGAGGGTTCCGCTGAGCAGTTCTTC
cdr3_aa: CASSYFEGSAEQFF

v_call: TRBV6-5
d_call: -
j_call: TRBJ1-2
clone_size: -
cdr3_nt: TGTGCCAGCAGTTATGACAGACTCCTGGGCTACACCTTC
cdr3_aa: CASSYDRLLGYTF

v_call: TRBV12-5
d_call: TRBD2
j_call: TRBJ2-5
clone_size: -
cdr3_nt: TGTGCTAGTGGTCGGGGAGGGGAAGGTGAGACCCAGTACTTC
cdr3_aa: CASGRGGEGETQYF

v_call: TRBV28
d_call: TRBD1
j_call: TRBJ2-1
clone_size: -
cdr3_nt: TGTGCCAGCACTGGGGGAAACACAGGGGACAATGAGCAGTTCTTC
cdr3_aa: CASTGGNTGDNEQFF

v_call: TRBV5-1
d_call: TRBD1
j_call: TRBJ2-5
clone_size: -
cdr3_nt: TGCGCCAGCAGCCCGGGACAGGGGATAGAGACCCAGTACTTC
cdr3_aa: CASSPGQGIETQYF

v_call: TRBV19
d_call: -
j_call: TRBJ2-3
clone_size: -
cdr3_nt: TGTGCCAGTAGTATAGATGCCCAGGGTTTGGATACGCAGTATTTT
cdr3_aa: CASSIDAQGLDTQYF

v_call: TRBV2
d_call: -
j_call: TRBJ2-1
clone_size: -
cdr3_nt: TGTGCCAGCAACCACAGAACCTACAATGAGCAGTTCTTC
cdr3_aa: CASNHRTYNEQFF